The TCR beta chain under discussion was sequenced for a study of blood T cells in healthy people across ages. Study at large: Every two T cells gave about one barcoded beta molecule via template switching.

The germline CDR1 and CDR2 sequences are SNHLY and FYNNEI. There are 15 residues in the CDR3. V dropped 4 bases and J dropped 2; count of bases not matched to a gene: 2. Combining a sample-barcoded 5' primer with a J-beta primer mix, a second PCR ran for about 6 to 11 cycles. Any given sample supplied a minimum of 2.5 million CDR3-containing paired-end reads. TCRdb reprocessed the 5' RACE reads via MiXCR and lists one record per CDR3 protein. The table shows about 1.8 million distinct CDR3 sequences, with around half occurring only once. Sequences were obtained from blood. The chain carries TRBV2 and TRBJ2-6; 7 bases fit TRBD1. The sequence derives from a woman aged 40 to 55 in good health. The DNA for the CDR3 is TGTGCCAGCAGTGTCCAGGGGGCTGGGGCCAACGTCCTGACTTTC. Translating it yields CASSVQGAGANVLTF.